Each of the 18 T cell receptor beta chains below was sequenced from the same sample in a study of blood T cell repertoires in COVID-19. TCRdb keeps only in-frame clones here, not all; method: immunoSEQ multiplex PCR. Of around 130,000 clones listed, about 85% are singletons. Source material: peripheral blood. The source is a human donor with COVID-19, enrolled during active disease. The donor label of this sample is uncertain.

The rearrangement joins TRBV7-9 to TRBJ2-1, with D perhaps matching TRBD2 (7 bases). V lost 5 bases and J lost 10, with 18 bases in between. Germline V gives CDR1 SEHNR, CDR2 FQNEAQ (reference sequence). The CDR3 length is 14 residues. The CDR3 reads CASSPVWRGGEQFF. CDR3 DNA: TGTGCCAGCAGCCCGGTATGGAGGGGGGGGGAGCAGTTCTTC.

This clone was seen a few times. This chain joins TRBV28 and TRBJ2-7, with a possible D match to TRBD2 (5 bases). Trimming took 6 bases from V and 6 from J, leaving 15 bases between them. The CDR3 loop spans 13 amino acids. Looked up from germline, CDR1 is MDHEN and CDR2 is SYDVKM. The CDR3 loop reads CASRYKREAEQYF. CDR3 nucleotides: TGTGCCAGCAGATATAAGAGGGAAGCCGAGCAGTACTTC.

This chain joins TRBV6-6 and TRBJ1-5; D is unresolved. Germline V gives CDR1 MNHNY, CDR2 SVGAGI (reference sequence). The CDR3 runs 12 residues. V shed 6 bases and J shed 8 bases, with 11 bases lying between them. The CDR3 DNA reads TGTGCCAGCAGCAGTACTAGGGAGCCCCAGCATTTT. This codes for CASSSTREPQHF.

The chain has TRBV6-5 and TRBJ1-2, with D perhaps TRBD1 (5 bases). The ends were cut back, 2 bases at V and 5 bases at J, with 9 bases in the middle. In germline, CDR1 is MNHEY, CDR2 SVGAGI. CDR3 length: 13 residues. Here the CDR3 DNA reads TGTGCCAGCAGTTACGGACGGGGGTATGGCTACACCTTC. This translates into CASSYGRGYGYTF.

The V and J genes are TRBV19 and TRBJ1-6, with TRBD1 matching over 9 bases. The germline CDR1 and CDR2 sequences are LNHDA and SQIVND (reference sequence). V lost 4 bases to trimming and J lost 8 bases; unmatched junction nucleotides: 6. The length of the CDR3 is 15 residues. CDR3 DNA: TGTGCCAGTAGTACCAGACAGGGGGGCGATTCACCCCTCCACTTT. This encodes CASSTRQGGDSPLHF.

V is TRBV10-3 and J is TRBJ2-3; TRBD1 might be the D (5 bases). Trimming shortened V by 5 bases and J by 6 bases, and 15 bases separated the two germline ends. Germline loops: CDR1 ENHRY, CDR2 SYGVKD. The CDR3 is 14 amino acids. The CDR3 loop is CAISKGQEQDTQYF. The CDR3 DNA is TGTGCCATCAGTAAGGGGCAGGAACAGGATACGCAGTATTTT.

This rearrangement joins TRBV3-1 (or the pseudogene TRBV3-2) to TRBJ2-2; weak D call: TRBD1 (6 bases). Looked up from germline, CDR1 is LGHDT and CDR2 is YNNKEL (reference sequence). The CDR3 is 14 residues long. Trimming stripped 4 bases from V and 4 bases from J, with 10 bases between. The CDR3 here is CASSRRGTTGELFF. CDR3 DNA sequence: TGTGCCAGCAGCCGCAGGGGAACCACCGGGGAGCTGTTTTTT.

CDR3 DNA sequence: TGCGCCAGCAGTGGTCCATCCACAGATACGCAGTATTTT. Its protein product is CASSGPSTDTQYF. V gene TRBV10-1 combines with J gene TRBJ2-3, with D unresolved. There are 13 residues in the CDR3. Germline V lookup: CDR1 WNHNN, CDR2 SYGVQD (reference sequence). The ends were cut back, 4 bases at V and 2 bases at J, with 7 bases in the middle.

The CDR3 coding sequence is TGTGCCAGCAGCTTGCCTCAGACAGCGAACACTGAAGCTTTCTTT. It yields the protein CASSLPQTANTEAFF. The genes are TRBV5-6 and TRBJ1-1, with D possibly TRBD1 on 5 matching bases. CDR1 is SGHDT, CDR2 YYEEEE, per germline. The CDR3 consists of 15 residues. Trimming stripped 1 base from V and 1 base from J, with 11 bases between.

CDR3 in DNA: TGTGCCAGCAGCCGGACCCTAGGGACAGTTGGTGGCTACACCTTC. This translates into CASSRTLGTVGGYTF. V and J are TRBV6-5 and TRBJ1-2; 7 bases are a match to TRBD1. CDR1 is MNHEY, CDR2 SVGAGI, per germline. This CDR3 has 15 amino acids. V dropped 6 bases and J dropped 7; count of bases not matched to a gene: 14.

V usage is TRBV30 and J usage is TRBJ2-7; D may be TRBD2 (5 bases). The CDR3 has 13 residues. Trimming cost V 0 bases and J 6 bases, with 12 bases left between them. CDR1 and CDR2 from the germline V gene are GTSNPN and SVGIG (reference sequence). The CDR3 here is CAWSVSGSGEQYF. The CDR3 DNA reads TGTGCCTGGAGTGTTAGTGGGAGTGGCGAGCAGTACTTC. Using reference TRBV30 and TRBJ2-7 for the parts outside the CDR3, the full variable domain is SQTIHQWPATLVQPVGSPLSLECTVEGTSNPNLYWYRQAAGRGLQLLFYSVGIGQISSEVPQNLSASRPQDRQFILSSKKLLLSDSGFYLCAWSVSGSGEQYFGPGTRLTVT.

The rearrangement uses TRBV3-1 (or the pseudogene TRBV3-2) and TRBJ1-1; no firm D call. The V gene lost 0 bases and the J gene lost 7 bases, with 9 bases spanning the gap. CDR1 is LGHDT, CDR2 YNNKEL, per germline (reference sequence). The CDR3 consists of 13 residues. For the CDR3, the DNA is TGTGCCAGCAGCCAAGAGTCCGGGAATGAAGCTTTCTTT. Translation: CASSQESGNEAFF.

The rearrangement joins TRBV19 to TRBJ1-5; TRBD1 matches 7 bases. This CDR3 is built from 16 residues. Looked up from germline, CDR1 is LNHDA and CDR2 is SQIVND (reference sequence). The junction had 8 bases not matched to a gene; V was cut back by 4 bases and J by 2 bases. CDR3 region: CASSNLGTDGNQPQHF. CDR3 nucleotide sequence: TGTGCCAGTAGTAACTTGGGGACAGATGGCAATCAGCCCCAGCATTTT.

The J gene is TRBJ2-7, the V gene TRBV10-3, with D perhaps matching TRBD1 (6 bases). Per the germline V gene, CDR1 is ENHRY and CDR2 is SYGVKD. V was clipped by 2 bases and J by 5 bases, with 19 bases between them. The CDR3 extends over 16 amino acids. The CDR3 region is CAISEVNRVFKDEQYF. The CDR3, as DNA: TGTGCCATCAGTGAGGTAAACAGGGTTTTCAAAGACGAGCAGTACTTC.

The sample holds one count of this clone. The V and J genes are TRBV7-3 and TRBJ2-3; tentatively, D is TRBD2 (5 bases). V lost 4 bases and J lost 6, with 14 bases in between. CDR1 SGHTA and CDR2 FQGTGA come from the germline V gene. The CDR3 has 14 amino acids. This chain's CDR3 is CASSSTVRGDTQYF. The CDR3 bases are TGTGCCAGCAGCTCCACCGTGAGAGGGGATACGCAGTATTTT.

V gene TRBV18 combines with J gene TRBJ2-7, with 9 bases that match TRBD1. Unmatched junction bases numbered 5, after V lost 6 bases and J lost 8 bases. Germline V CDR1 and CDR2: KGHSH, LQKENI. This CDR3 spans 12 amino acids. The CDR3 DNA follows: TGTGCCAGCTCCCAGGGACAGGGACAGCAGTACTTC. It yields the protein CASSQGQGQQYF.

This chain connects TRBV18 to TRBJ2-3, with 10 bases fitting TRBD2. The CDR3 totals 15 residues. J was trimmed by 4 bases and V by 0 bases; bases with no gene match: 1. CDR1 is KGHSH and CDR2 is LQKENI in the germline V gene. CDR3 in amino acids: CASSPPSGGSDTQYF. DNA for the CDR3: TGTGCCAGCTCACCACCTAGCGGGGGGTCAGATACGCAGTATTTT.

The chain recombines TRBV7-3 with TRBJ2-4; tentative D call: TRBD1 (7 bases). The germline V gene has CDR1 SGHTA and CDR2 FQGTGA. V was cut by 8 bases and J by 6 bases, with 17 bases left in between. This CDR3 is built from 14 residues. CDR3 DNA: TGTGCCAGCTCCCCTCGACAGGGAGGAAACATTCAGTACTTC. This sequence encodes CASSPRQGGNIQYF.